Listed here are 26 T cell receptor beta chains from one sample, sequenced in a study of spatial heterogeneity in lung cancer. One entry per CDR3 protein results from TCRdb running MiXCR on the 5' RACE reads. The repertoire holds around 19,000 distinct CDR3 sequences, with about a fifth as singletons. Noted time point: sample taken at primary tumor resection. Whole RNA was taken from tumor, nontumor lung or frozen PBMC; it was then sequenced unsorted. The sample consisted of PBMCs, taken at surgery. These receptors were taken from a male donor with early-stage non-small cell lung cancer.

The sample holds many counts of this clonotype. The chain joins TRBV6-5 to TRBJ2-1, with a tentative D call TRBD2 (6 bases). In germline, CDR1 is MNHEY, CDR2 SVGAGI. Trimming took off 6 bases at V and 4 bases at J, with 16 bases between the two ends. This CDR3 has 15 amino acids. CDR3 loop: CASRLAASVYNEQFF. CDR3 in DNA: TGTGCCAGCAGACTAGCCGCTAGCGTTTACAATGAGCAGTTCTTC.

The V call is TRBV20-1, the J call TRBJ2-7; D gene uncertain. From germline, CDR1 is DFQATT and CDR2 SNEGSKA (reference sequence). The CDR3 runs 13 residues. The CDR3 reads CSSGRRSLGEQYF. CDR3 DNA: TGCAGCTCAGGACGTCGGAGCTTGGGAGAGCAGTACTTC.

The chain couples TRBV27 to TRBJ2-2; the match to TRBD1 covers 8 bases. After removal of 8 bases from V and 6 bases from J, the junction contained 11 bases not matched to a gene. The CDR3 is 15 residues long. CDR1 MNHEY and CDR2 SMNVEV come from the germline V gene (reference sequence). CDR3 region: CASGIQGDFAGELFF. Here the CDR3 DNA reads TGTGCCAGCGGTATACAGGGGGACTTTGCCGGGGAGCTGTTTTTT.

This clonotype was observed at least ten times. The CDR3 sequence: CASRPGTAYGYTF. The CDR3 DNA reads TGTGCCAGTAGACCCGGGACGGCTTATGGCTACACCTTC. The J gene is TRBJ1-2, the V gene TRBV19, with D perhaps matching TRBD1 (5 bases). From germline, CDR1 is LNHDA and CDR2 SQIVND (reference sequence). V was trimmed by 6 bases and J by 5 bases, leaving 13 bases between them. The CDR3 consists of 13 residues.

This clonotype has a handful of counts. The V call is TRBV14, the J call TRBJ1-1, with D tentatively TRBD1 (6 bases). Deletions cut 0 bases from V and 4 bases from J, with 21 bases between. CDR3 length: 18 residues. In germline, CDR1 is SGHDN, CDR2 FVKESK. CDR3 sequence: CASSQDHEGVSYGTEAFF. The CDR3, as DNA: TGTGCCAGCAGCCAAGATCACGAGGGGGTGAGTTACGGCACTGAAGCTTTCTTT.

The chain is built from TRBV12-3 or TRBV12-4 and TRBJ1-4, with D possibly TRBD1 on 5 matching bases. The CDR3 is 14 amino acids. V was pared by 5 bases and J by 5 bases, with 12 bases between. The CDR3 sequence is CASSPGRANEKLFF. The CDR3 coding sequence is TGTGCCAGCAGTCCCGGCAGGGCCAATGAAAAACTGTTTTTT.

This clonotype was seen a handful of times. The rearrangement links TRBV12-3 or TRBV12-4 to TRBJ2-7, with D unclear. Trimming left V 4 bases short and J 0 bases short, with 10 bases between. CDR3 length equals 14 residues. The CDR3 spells CASSSPLSSYEQYF. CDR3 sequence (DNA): TGTGCCAGCAGTTCCCCGTTGAGCTCCTACGAGCAGTACTTC.

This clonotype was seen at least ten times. The CDR3 nucleotides are TGTGCCAGCAGCTTATTTTCCACCGGACTAGGTGTCGATGAGCAGTTCTTC. Translated, it gives CASSLFSTGLGVDEQFF. The V gene is TRBV11-2, the J gene TRBJ2-1, with TRBD2 matching 7 bases. The CDR3 is made up of 17 amino acids. The junction had 15 bases not matched to a gene; V was cut back by 2 bases and J by 8 bases. The germline V gene encodes CDR1 SGHAT and CDR2 FQNNGV. The full variable domain, in which reference TRBV11-2 and TRBJ2-1 provide the parts outside the CDR3, is EAGVAQSPRYKIIEKRQSVAFWCNPISGHATLYWYQQILGQGPKLLIQFQNNGVVDDSQLPKDRFSAERLKGVDSTLKIQPAKLEDSAVYLCASSLFSTGLGVDEQFFGPGTRLTVL.

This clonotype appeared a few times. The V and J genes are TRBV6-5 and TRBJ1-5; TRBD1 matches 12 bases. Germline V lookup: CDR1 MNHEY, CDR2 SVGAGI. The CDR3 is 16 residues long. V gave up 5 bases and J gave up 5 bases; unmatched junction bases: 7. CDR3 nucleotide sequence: TGTGCCAGCAGTCCCTCCGGGACAGGGGGCTATCAGCCCCAGCATTTT. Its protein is CASSPSGTGGYQPQHF.

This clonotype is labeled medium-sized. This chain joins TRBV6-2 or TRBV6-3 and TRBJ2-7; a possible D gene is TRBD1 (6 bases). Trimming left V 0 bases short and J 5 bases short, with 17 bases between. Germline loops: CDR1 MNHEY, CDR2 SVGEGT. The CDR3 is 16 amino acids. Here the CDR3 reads CASSYSRGGGLDEQYF. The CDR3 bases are TGTGCCAGCAGTTACTCGAGAGGGGGTGGCCTGGACGAGCAGTACTTC.

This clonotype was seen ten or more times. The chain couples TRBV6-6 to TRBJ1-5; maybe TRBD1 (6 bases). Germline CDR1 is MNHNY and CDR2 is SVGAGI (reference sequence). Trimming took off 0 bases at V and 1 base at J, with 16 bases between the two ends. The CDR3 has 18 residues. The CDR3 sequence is CASSYSQGITGSNQPQHF. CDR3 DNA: TGTGCCAGCAGTTACTCACAGGGTATAACGGGGAGCAATCAGCCCCAGCATTTT.

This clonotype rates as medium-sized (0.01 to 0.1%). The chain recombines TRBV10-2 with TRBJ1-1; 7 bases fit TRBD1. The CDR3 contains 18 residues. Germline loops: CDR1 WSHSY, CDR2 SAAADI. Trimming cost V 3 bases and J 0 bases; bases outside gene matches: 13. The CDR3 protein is CASSDMGMAGGLNTEAFF. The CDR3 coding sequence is TGCGCCAGCAGTGATATGGGCATGGCAGGGGGGTTGAACACTGAAGCTTTCTTT.

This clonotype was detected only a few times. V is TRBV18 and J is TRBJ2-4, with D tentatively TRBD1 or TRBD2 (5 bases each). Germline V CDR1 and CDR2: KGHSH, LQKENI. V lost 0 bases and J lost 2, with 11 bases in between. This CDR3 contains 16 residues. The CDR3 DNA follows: TGTGCCAGCTCACCACCGGGGGATATATCCAAAAACATTCAGTACTTC. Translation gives CASSPPGDISKNIQYF.

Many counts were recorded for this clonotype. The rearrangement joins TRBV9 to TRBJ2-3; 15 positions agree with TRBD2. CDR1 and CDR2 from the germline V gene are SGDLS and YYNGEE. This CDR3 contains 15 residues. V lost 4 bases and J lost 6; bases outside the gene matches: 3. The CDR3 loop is CASSPGLAGGDTQYF. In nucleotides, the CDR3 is TGTGCCAGCAGCCCTGGACTAGCGGGGGGGGATACGCAGTATTTT.

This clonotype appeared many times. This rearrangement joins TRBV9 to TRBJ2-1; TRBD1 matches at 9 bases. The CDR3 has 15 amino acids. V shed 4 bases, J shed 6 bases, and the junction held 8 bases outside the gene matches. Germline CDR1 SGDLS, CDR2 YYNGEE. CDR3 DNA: TGTGCCAGCAGCCTCGCCGGGACAGGGACCAATGAGCAGTTCTTC. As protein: CASSLAGTGTNEQFF. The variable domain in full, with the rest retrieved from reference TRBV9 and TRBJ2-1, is DSGVTQTPKHLITATGQRVTLRCSPRSGDLSVYWYQQSLDQGLQFLIQYYNGEERAKGNILERFSAQQFPDLHSELNLSSLELGDSALYFCASSLAGTGTNEQFFGPGTRLTVL.

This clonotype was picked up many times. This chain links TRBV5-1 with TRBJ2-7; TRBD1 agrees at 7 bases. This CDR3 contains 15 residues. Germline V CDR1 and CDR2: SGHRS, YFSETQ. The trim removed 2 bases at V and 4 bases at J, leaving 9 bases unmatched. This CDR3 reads CASSFSTGTAYEQYF. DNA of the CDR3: TGCGCCAGCAGCTTCTCAACCGGGACAGCTTACGAGCAGTACTTC.

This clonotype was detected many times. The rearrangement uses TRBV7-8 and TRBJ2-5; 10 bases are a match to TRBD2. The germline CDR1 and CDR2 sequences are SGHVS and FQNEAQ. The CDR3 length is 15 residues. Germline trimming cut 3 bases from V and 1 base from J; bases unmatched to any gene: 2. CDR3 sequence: CASSFQRGGQETQYF. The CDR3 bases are TGTGCCAGCAGCTTCCAGCGGGGGGGCCAAGAGACCCAGTACTTC. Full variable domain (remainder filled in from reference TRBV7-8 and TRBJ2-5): GAGVSQSPRYKVAKRGQDVALRCDPISGHVSLFWYQQALGQGPEFLTYFQNEAQLDKSGLPSDRFFAERPEGSVSTLKIQRTQQEDSAVYLCASSFQRGGQETQYFGPGTRLLVL.

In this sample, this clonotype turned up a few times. CDR3 sequence: CASSHGQGGNEQFF. The CDR3 DNA follows: TGTGCCAGCTCACACGGACAGGGCGGCAATGAGCAGTTCTTC. The chain couples TRBV18 to TRBJ2-1; 8 bases line up with TRBD1. Germline V gene data show CDR1 as KGHSH and CDR2 as LQKENI. This CDR3 is built from 14 residues. The V gene end was trimmed by 4 bases and the J gene end by 6 bases; junction bases not matched to a gene: 5.

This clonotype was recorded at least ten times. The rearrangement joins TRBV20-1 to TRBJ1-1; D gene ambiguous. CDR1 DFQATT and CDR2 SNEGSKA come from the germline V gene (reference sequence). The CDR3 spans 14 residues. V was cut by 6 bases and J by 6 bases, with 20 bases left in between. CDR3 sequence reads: CSARGRSSNAEAFF. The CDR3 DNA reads TGCAGTGCCCGTGGGAGGTCATCTAATGCTGAAGCTTTCTTT.

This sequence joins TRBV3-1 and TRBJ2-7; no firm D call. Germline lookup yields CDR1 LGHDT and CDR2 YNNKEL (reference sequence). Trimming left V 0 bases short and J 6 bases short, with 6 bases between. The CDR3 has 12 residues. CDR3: CASSQDPPEQYF. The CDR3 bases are TGTGCCAGCAGCCAAGATCCCCCCGAGCAGTACTTC.

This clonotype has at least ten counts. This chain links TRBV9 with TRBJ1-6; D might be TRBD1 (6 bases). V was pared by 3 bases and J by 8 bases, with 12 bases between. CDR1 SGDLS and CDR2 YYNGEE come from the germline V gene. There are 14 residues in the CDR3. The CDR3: CASSGGGGYSPLHF. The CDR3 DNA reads TGTGCCAGCAGCGGAGGGGGTGGTTATTCACCCCTCCACTTT.

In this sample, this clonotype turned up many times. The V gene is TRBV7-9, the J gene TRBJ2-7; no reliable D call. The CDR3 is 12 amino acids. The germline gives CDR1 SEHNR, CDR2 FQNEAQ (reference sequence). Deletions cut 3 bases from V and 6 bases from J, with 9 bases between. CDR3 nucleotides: TGTGCCAGCAGCTTCGACACTTCCGAGCAGTACTTC. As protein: CASSFDTSEQYF. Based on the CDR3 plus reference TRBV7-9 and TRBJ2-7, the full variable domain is DTGVSQNPRHKITKRGQNVTFRCDPISEHNRLYWYRQTLGQGPEFLTYFQNEAQLEKSRLLSDRFSAERPKGSFSTLEIQRTEQGDSAMYLCASSFDTSEQYFGPGTRLTVT.

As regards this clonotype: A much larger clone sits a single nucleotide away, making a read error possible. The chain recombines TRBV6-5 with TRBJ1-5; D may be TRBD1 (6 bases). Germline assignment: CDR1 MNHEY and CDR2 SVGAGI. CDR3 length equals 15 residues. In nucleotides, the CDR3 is TGTGCCAACAGTAGAAACAGGGAGAGCAATCAGCCCCAGCATTTT. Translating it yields CANSRNRESNQPQHF.

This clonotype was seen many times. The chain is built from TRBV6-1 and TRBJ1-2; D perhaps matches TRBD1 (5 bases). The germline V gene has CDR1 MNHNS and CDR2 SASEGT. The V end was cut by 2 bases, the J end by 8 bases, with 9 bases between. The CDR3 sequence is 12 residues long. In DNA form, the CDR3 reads TGTGCCAGCAGTGAACCCGGGGGAGGCTACACCTTC. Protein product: CASSEPGGGYTF.

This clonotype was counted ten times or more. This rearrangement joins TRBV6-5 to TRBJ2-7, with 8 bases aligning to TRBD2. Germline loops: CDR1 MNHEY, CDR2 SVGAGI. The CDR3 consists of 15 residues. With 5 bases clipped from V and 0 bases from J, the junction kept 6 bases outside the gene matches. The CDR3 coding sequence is TGTGCCAGCAGTGACAGCAGCGGGAGCTCCTACGAGCAGTACTTC. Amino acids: CASSDSSGSSYEQYF.

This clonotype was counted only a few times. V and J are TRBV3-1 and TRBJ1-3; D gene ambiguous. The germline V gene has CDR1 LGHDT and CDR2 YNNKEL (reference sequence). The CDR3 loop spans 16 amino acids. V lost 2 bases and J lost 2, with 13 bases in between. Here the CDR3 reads CASSQKSWTAGNTIYF. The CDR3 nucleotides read TGTGCCAGCAGCCAAAAGAGTTGGACGGCTGGAAACACCATATATTTT.